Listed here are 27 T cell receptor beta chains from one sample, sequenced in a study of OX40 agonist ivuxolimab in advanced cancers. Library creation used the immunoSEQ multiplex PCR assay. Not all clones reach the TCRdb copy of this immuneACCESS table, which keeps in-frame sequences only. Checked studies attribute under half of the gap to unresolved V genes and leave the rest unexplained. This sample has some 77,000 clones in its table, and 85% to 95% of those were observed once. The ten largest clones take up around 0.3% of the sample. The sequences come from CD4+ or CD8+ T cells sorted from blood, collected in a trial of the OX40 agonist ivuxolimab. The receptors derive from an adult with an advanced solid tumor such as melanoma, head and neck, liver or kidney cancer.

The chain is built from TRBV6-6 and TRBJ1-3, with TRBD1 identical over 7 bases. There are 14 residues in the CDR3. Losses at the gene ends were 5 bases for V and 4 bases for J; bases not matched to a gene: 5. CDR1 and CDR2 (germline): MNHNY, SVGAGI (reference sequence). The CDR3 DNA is TGTGCCAGCAGTAGCGGACAGGCCGGAAACACCATATATTTT. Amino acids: CASSSGQAGNTIYF.

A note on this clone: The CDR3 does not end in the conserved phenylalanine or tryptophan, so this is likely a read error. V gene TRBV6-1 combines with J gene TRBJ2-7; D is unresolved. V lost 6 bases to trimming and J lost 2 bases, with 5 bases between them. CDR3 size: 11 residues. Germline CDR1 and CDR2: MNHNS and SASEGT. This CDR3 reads CASRTTYEQYL. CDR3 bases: TGTGCCAGCAGGACAACCTACGAGCAGTACCTC.

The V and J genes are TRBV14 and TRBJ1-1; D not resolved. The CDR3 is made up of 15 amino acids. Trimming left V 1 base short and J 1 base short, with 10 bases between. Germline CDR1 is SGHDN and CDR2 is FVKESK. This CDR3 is CASSQGRTGNTEAFF. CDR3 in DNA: TGTGCCAGCAGCCAAGGAAGGACGGGGAACACTGAAGCTTTCTTT.

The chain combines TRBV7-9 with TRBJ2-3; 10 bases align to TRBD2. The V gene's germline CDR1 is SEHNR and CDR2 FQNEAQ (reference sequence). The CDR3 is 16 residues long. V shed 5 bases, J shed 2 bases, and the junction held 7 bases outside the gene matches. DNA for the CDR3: TGTGCCAGCAGCCCCCGGACTAGCGGCTACACAGATACGCAGTATTTT. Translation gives CASSPRTSGYTDTQYF.

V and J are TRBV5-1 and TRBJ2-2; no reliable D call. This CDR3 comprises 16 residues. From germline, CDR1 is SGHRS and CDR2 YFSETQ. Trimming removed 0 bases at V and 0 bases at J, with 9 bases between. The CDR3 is CASSLVGVANTGELFF. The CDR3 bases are TGCGCCAGCAGCTTGGTTGGGGTTGCGAACACCGGGGAGCTGTTTTTT.

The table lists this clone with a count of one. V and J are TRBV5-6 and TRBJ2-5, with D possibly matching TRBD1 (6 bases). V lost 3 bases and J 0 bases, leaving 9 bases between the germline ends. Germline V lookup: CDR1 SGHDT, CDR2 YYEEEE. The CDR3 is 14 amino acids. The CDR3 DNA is TGTGCCAGCAGCTCAGGGGAGTACCAAGAGACCCAGTACTTC. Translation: CASSSGEYQETQYF.

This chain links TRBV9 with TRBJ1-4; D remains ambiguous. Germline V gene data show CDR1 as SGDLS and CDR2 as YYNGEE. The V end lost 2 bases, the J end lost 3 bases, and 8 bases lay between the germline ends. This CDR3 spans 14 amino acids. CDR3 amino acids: CASSVMASNEKLFF. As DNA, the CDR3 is TGTGCCAGCAGCGTTATGGCCTCTAATGAAAAACTGTTTTTT.

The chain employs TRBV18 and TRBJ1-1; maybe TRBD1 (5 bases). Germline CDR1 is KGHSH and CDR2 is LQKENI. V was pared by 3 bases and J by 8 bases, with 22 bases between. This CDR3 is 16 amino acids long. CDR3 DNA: TGTGCCAGCTCACCGGTCGGGGGACTTGGAAACTGGGAAGCTTTCTTT. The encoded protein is CASSPVGGLGNWEAFF.

The DNA of the CDR3 is TGTGCCAGCAGTGACCAAAACTATGGCTACACCTTC. Protein sequence: CASSDQNYGYTF. V is TRBV6-6 and J is TRBJ1-2; D is unresolved. The CDR3 contains 12 residues. In germline, CDR1 is MNHNY, CDR2 SVGAGI (reference sequence). Trimming pared 5 bases from V and 2 bases from J, leaving 6 bases between.

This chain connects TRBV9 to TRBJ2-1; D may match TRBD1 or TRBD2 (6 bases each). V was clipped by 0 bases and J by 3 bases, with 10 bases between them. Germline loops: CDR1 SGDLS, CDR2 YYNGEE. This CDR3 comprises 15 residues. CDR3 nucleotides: TGTGCCAGCAGCGTAGATGAGGGGGGCTACAATGAGCAGTTCTTC. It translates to CASSVDEGGYNEQFF.

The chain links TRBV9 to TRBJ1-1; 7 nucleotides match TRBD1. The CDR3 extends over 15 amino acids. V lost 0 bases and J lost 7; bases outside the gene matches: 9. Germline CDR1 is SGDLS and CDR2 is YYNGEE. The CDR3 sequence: CASSVDLGGVGEAFF. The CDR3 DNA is TGTGCCAGCAGCGTAGATCTAGGGGGCGTTGGTGAAGCTTTCTTT.

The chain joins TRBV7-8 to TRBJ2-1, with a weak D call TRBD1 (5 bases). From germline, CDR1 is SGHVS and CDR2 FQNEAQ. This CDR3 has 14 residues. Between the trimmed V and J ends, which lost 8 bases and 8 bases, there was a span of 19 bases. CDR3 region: CASSLRSQGDEQFF. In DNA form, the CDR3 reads TGTGCCAGCTCCCTACGGAGTCAGGGCGATGAGCAGTTCTTC. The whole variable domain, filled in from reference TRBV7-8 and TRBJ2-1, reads GAGVSQSPRYKVAKRGQDVALRCDPISGHVSLFWYQQALGQGPEFLTYFQNEAQLDKSGLPSDRFFAERPEGSVSTLKIQRTQQEDSAVYLCASSLRSQGDEQFFGPGTRLTVL.

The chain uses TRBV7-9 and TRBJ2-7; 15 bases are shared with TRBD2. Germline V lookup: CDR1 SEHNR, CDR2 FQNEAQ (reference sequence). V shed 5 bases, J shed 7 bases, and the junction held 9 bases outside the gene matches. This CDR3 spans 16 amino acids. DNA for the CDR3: TGTGCCAGCAGCCGGGGACTAGCGGGAGGCGGAGGGGAGCAGTACTTC. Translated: CASSRGLAGGGGEQYF.

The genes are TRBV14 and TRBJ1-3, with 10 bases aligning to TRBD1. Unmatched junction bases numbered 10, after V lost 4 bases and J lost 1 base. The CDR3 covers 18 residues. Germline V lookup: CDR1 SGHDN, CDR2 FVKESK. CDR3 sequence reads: CASSPNRDRGGSGNTIYF. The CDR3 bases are TGTGCCAGCAGCCCCAACCGGGACAGGGGTGGTTCTGGAAACACCATATATTTT.

The CDR3 reads CASSQEFGSSGNTIYF. The CDR3 DNA reads as TGCGCCAGCAGCCAAGAATTTGGCAGCTCTGGAAACACCATATATTTT. The chain carries TRBV4-3 and TRBJ1-3; no clear D. CDR1 and CDR2 (germline): LGHNA, YSLEER. CDR3 length: 16 amino acids. V was trimmed by 0 bases and J by 0 bases, leaving 9 bases between them.

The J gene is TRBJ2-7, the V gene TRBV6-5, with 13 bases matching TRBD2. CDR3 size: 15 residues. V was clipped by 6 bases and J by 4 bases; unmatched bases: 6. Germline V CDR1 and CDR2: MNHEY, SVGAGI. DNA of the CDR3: TGTGCCAGCAGCCCTACTAGCGGGAGGGGTTACGAGCAGTACTTC. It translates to CASSPTSGRGYEQYF.

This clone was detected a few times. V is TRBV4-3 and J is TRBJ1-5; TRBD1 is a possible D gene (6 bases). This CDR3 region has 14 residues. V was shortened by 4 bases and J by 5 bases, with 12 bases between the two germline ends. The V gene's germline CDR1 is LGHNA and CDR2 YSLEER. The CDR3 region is CASSLGQTDQPQHF. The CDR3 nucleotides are TGCGCCAGCAGCCTTGGACAGACCGATCAGCCCCAGCATTTT.

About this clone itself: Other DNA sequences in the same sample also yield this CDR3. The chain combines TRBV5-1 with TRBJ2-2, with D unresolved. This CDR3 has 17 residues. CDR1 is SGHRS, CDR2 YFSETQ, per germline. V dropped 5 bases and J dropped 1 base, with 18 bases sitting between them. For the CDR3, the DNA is TGCGCCAGCAGTTTGACTGGGCCCGGCCGGAACACCGGGGAGCTGTTTTTT. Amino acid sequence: CASSLTGPGRNTGELFF.

The CDR3 DNA reads TGTGCCAGCAGCTCAGGACAGGGGAGTCAGCCCCAGCATTTT. This translates into CASSSGQGSQPQHF. This chain joins TRBV7-8 and TRBJ1-5; 9 positions agree with TRBD1. Trimming cost V 4 bases and J 6 bases; bases outside gene matches: 4. The CDR3 totals 14 residues. Germline CDR1 SGHVS, CDR2 FQNEAQ.

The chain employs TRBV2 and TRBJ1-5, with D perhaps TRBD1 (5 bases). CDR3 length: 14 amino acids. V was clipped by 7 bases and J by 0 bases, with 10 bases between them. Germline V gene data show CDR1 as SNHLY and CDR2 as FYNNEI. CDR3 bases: TGTGCCAGCAATCCTGACAGTAGCAATCAGCCCCAGCATTTT. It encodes CASNPDSSNQPQHF.

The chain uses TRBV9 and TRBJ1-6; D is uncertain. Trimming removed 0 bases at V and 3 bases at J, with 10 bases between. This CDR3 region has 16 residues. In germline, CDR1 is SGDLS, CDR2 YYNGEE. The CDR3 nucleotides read TGTGCCAGCAGCGTAGGCATCTCGTTCTATAATTCACCCCTCCACTTT. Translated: CASSVGISFYNSPLHF.

CDR3 in amino acids: CASSVRDTQYNEQFF. For the CDR3, the DNA is TGTGCCAGCAGCGTCCGGGACACGCAGTACAATGAGCAGTTCTTC. V is TRBV11-2 and J is TRBJ2-1, with D perhaps TRBD1 (6 bases). The CDR3 totals 15 residues. V lost 5 bases to trimming and J lost 4 bases, with 15 bases between them. The germline CDR1 and CDR2 sequences are SGHAT and FQNNGV.

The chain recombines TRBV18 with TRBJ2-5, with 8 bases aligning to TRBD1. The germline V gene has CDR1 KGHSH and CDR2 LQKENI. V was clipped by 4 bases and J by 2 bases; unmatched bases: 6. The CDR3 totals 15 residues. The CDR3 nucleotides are TGTGCCAGCTCACAAACAGGGGGAAAGCAAGAGACCCAGTACTTC. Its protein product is CASSQTGGKQETQYF.

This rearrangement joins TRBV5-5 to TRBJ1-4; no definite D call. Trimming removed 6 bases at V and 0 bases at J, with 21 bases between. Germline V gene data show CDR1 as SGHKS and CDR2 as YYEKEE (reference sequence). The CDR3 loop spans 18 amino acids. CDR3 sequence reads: CASTAWVTGLTTNEKLFF. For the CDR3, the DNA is TGTGCCAGCACCGCTTGGGTCACGGGTTTAACAACTAATGAAAAACTGTTTTTT.

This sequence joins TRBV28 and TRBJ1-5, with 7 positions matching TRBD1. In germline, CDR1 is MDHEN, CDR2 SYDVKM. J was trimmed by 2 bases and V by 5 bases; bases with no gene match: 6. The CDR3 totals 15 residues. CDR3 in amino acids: CASSPQGGGNQPQHF. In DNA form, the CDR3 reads TGTGCCAGCAGTCCTCAGGGGGGGGGCAATCAGCCCCAGCATTTT.

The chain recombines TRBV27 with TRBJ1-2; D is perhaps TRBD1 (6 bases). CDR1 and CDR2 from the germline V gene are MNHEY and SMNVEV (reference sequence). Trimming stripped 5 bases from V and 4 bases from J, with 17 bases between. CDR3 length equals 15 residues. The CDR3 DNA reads TGTGCCAGCAGTCTAGGACAGTCCAAGGCCTATGGCTACACCTTC. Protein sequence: CASSLGQSKAYGYTF.

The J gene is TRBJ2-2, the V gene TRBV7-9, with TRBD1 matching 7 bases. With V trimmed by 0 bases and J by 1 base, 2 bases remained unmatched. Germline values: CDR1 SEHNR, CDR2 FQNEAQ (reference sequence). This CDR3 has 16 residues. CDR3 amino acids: CASSLAAGGNTGELFF. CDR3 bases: TGTGCCAGCAGCTTAGCGGCAGGGGGGAACACCGGGGAGCTGTTTTTT.